This passage covers 29 T cell receptor beta chains from one sample sequenced in a study of T cells in Graves' hyperthyroidism and ophthalmopathy. RNA transcripts were the template for amplifying TCR beta CDR3 regions. Initially, a first-round RT-PCR of the TCR CDR3 employed the HTBI primer set. One entry per CDR3 protein results from TCRdb running MiXCR on the multiplex PCR reads. In the table there are 500,000 to 750,000 distinct CDR3 sequences, approximately 15% of which are singletons. Sequencing input: blood. All receptors come from a woman between 25 and 40 years old with Graves' hyperthyroidism.

Note on this clonotype: A read error may be the cause here, since a much bigger clone is one base away. The CDR3 coding sequence is TGTGCCTCACGCGGGGCGGCTCTCTGCGAGCAGTACTTC. This translates into CASRGAALCEQYF. The V call is TRBV30, the J call TRBJ2-7; tentative D call: TRBD2 (6 bases). Germline V gene lookup returns CDR1 GTSNPN and CDR2 SVGIG (reference sequence). The CDR3 has 13 residues. The V end lost 7 bases, the J end lost 6 bases, and 19 bases lay between the germline ends. The full variable domain, in which reference TRBV30 and TRBJ2-7 provide the parts outside the CDR3, is SQTIHQWPATLVQPVGSPLSLECTVEGTSNPNLYWYRQAAGRGLQLLFYSVGIGQISSEVPQNLSASRPQDRQFILSSKKLLLSDSGFYLCASRGAALCEQYFGPGTRLTVT.

This clonotype appeared many times. This chain links TRBV28 with TRBJ2-3; weak D call: TRBD2 (6 bases). CDR1 MDHEN and CDR2 SYDVKM come from the germline V gene. Trimming cost V 6 bases and J 3 bases, with 13 bases left between them. The CDR3 runs 14 residues. Written as DNA, the CDR3 is TGTGCCAGCAGGGAGGGAGGCTTTACAGATACGCAGTATTTT. Translation gives CASREGGFTDTQYF. Looking up the rest from reference TRBV28 and TRBJ2-3 gives the full variable domain: DVKVTQSSRYLVKRTGEKVFLECVQDMDHENMFWYRQDPGLGLRLIYFSYDVKMKEKGDIPEGYSVSREKKERFSLILESASTNQTSMYLCASREGGFTDTQYFGPGTRLTVL.

This clonotype was recorded many times. The gene calls are TRBV2 and TRBJ2-1, with 11 bases matching TRBD1. The CDR3 has 15 residues. Trimming removed 6 bases from V and 5 bases from J; junction bases left unmatched: 6. Germline assignment: CDR1 SNHLY and CDR2 FYNNEI. The CDR3 spells CASRGGTGGHNEQFF. CDR3 nucleotide sequence: TGTGCCAGCAGGGGTGGGACAGGGGGGCACAATGAGCAGTTCTTC.

There are many counts of this clonotype. The J gene is TRBJ2-7, the V gene TRBV5-1, with 8 positions matching TRBD1. With V trimmed by 5 bases and J by 5 bases, 12 bases remained unmatched. The CDR3 is 15 amino acids. Germline V lookup: CDR1 SGHRS, CDR2 YFSETQ. The CDR3 reads CASSSSPDRANEQYF. The CDR3 DNA is TGCGCCAGCAGTTCTTCTCCGGACAGGGCTAACGAGCAGTACTTC.

The chain has TRBV20-1 and TRBJ1-2; TRBD1 matches at 7 bases. CDR3 size: 16 residues. Germline trimming cut 0 bases from V and 4 bases from J; bases unmatched to any gene: 11. Germline V gene sequence: CDR1 DFQATT, CDR2 SNEGSKA (reference sequence). The chain's CDR3 is CSARDQGESFGYGYTF. The CDR3 DNA sequence: TGCAGTGCTAGAGATCAGGGGGAGTCGTTCGGCTATGGCTACACCTTC.

The table lists this clonotype with many counts. J is TRBJ2-1 and V is TRBV3-1; 9 bases are shared with TRBD2. CDR1 and CDR2 from the germline V gene are LGHDT and YNNKEL (reference sequence). J lost 9 bases, V lost 1 base, and 4 bases had no gene match. The CDR3 spans 14 residues. The DNA of the CDR3 is TGTGCCAGCAGCCAAGGCGGCGGGAGGGGTGAGCAGTTCTTC. As protein: CASSQGGGRGEQFF.

This clonotype came up a few times. The chain combines TRBV12-3 or TRBV12-4 with TRBJ2-4; 11 bases match TRBD2. This CDR3 region has 23 residues. J was trimmed by 1 base and V by 0 bases; bases with no gene match: 20. The CDR3 sequence: CASSLALMGTSGRDPGAKNIQYF. The CDR3 coding sequence is TGTGCCAGCAGTTTAGCGCTAATGGGTACTAGCGGGAGAGACCCCGGGGCCAAAAACATTCAGTACTTC.

At least ten counts were recorded for this clonotype. The chain uses TRBV7-2 and TRBJ1-1; D is undetermined. The V end lost 0 bases, the J end lost 6 bases, and 11 bases lay between the germline ends. The CDR3 length is 14 residues. CDR1 is SGHTA, CDR2 FQGNSA, per germline. Written as DNA, the CDR3 is TGTGCCAGCAGCTTAGCCGCACATACAGCTGAAGCTTTCTTT. Translation gives CASSLAAHTAEAFF. The entire variable domain, with the rest obtained from reference TRBV7-2 and TRBJ1-1, is as follows: GAGVSQSPSNKVTEKGKDVELRCDPISGHTALYWYRQSLGQGLEFLIYFQGNSAPDKSGLPSDRFSAERTGGSVSTLTIQRTQQEDSAVYLCASSLAAHTAEAFFGQGTRLTVV.

This clonotype showed up many times. This sequence joins TRBV18 and TRBJ2-2; unclear D gene. Germline CDR1 KGHSH, CDR2 LQKENI. The CDR3 runs to 16 residues. V was shortened by 4 bases and J by 0 bases, with 12 bases between the two germline ends. CDR3 residues: CASSHRDYANTGELFF. The CDR3 DNA reads as TGTGCCAGCTCACACCGAGATTACGCGAACACCGGGGAGCTGTTTTTT.

The rearrangement joins TRBV27 to TRBJ2-1; D is perhaps TRBD1 (5 bases). Germline V gives CDR1 MNHEY, CDR2 SMNVEV (reference sequence). The CDR3 spans 11 residues. V was trimmed by 10 bases and J by 7 bases, leaving 11 bases between them. The CDR3 is CATRKGNEQFF. DNA for the CDR3: TGTGCCACCAGAAAGGGGAATGAGCAGTTCTTC.

The V call is TRBV10-2, the J call TRBJ2-7, with TRBD1 identical over 8 bases. V was pared by 6 bases and J by 3 bases, with 7 bases of the junction left unmatched. CDR3 length: 14 residues. Germline CDR1 and CDR2: WSHSY and SAAADI. The CDR3 sequence is CASSPTGDRYEQYF. DNA for the CDR3: TGCGCCAGCAGCCCGACAGGGGATCGCTACGAGCAGTACTTC.

The chain's CDR3 is CASSGTGTTYNEQFF. Written as DNA, the CDR3 is TGTGCCAGCAGCGGCACCGGGACAACCTACAATGAGCAGTTCTTC. This chain uses TRBV9 with TRBJ2-1; possibly TRBD1 for D (6 bases). With 3 bases removed from V and 2 bases from J, the gap between germline ends came to 12 bases. The CDR3 extends over 15 amino acids. In germline, CDR1 is SGDLS, CDR2 YYNGEE.

The J gene is TRBJ2-1, the V gene TRBV30; 14 bases map to TRBD2. V trimming: 2 bases; J trimming: 14 bases; junction bases outside the gene matches: 14. Germline loops: CDR1 GTSNPN, CDR2 SVGIG (reference sequence). The CDR3 length is 16 residues. DNA of the CDR3: TGTGCCTGGAGTCGACGGATGGGACTAGCGGGAGCGAGGGAGTTCTTC. Protein: CAWSRRMGLAGAREFF.

This clonotype was seen many times. The gene calls are TRBV27 and TRBJ2-2, with TRBD2 matching over 7 bases. The CDR3 is 16 amino acids. V gave up 1 base and J gave up 5 bases; unmatched junction bases: 7. The germline gives CDR1 MNHEY, CDR2 SMNVEV (reference sequence). CDR3 amino acids: CASSLYPSGTTGELFF. The CDR3 nucleotides are TGTGCCAGCAGTTTATATCCAAGCGGGACTACCGGGGAGCTGTTTTTT.

Only one count was recorded for this clonotype. A much larger clone sits a single nucleotide away, making a read error possible. The final CDR3 position lacks the conserved phenylalanine or tryptophan, pointing to a likely read error. J is TRBJ2-1 and V is TRBV25-1; maybe TRBD2 (6 bases). The CDR3 runs 17 residues. Germline loops: CDR1 MGHDK, CDR2 SYGVNS. Between the trimmed V and J ends, which lost 1 base and 0 bases, there was a span of 13 bases. CDR3 region: CASSEWDFRGSYNEQFL. The CDR3 DNA is TGTGCCAGCAGTGAATGGGACTTCCGAGGCTCCTACAATGAGCAGTTCCTC.

This clonotype was seen only a few times. The genes are TRBV27 and TRBJ1-1; a weak D match, TRBD1 (5 bases). Looked up from germline, CDR1 is MNHEY and CDR2 is SMNVEV (reference sequence). The length of the CDR3 is 16 residues. The V end was cut by 2 bases, the J end by 2 bases, with 15 bases between. CDR3 DNA sequence: TGTGCCAGCAGTTTAAGCCGGTGGGGACTAAACACTGAAGCTTTCTTT. It codes for CASSLSRWGLNTEAFF.

This clonotype has a handful of counts. The chain combines TRBV20-1 with TRBJ1-1, with D possibly TRBD1 on 6 matching bases. CDR3 length: 13 residues. Germline CDR1 and CDR2: DFQATT and SNEGSKA (reference sequence). Trimming removed 5 bases from V and 5 bases from J, with 15 bases in between. CDR3 DNA sequence: TGCAGTGCTCCAATTCAGGGGTATACTGAAGCTTTCTTT. This encodes CSAPIQGYTEAFF.

This clonotype occurred many times. The chain recombines TRBV29-1 with TRBJ2-3; 8 positions match TRBD2. The CDR3 length is 14 residues. The germline gives CDR1 SQVTM, CDR2 ANQGSEA. Unmatched junction bases numbered 8, after V lost 6 bases and J lost 3 bases. The chain's CDR3 is CSVGGPGGTDTQYF. The CDR3 nucleotides are TGCAGCGTAGGAGGGCCGGGAGGGACAGATACGCAGTATTTT.

V and J are TRBV27 and TRBJ1-5, with 7 positions matching TRBD1. V lost 5 bases, J lost 7 bases, and 8 bases stayed unmatched. Per the germline V gene, CDR1 is MNHEY and CDR2 is SMNVEV (reference sequence). This CDR3 spans 14 amino acids. This CDR3 is CASSAGTERQPQHF. CDR3 nucleotide sequence: TGTGCCAGCAGTGCCGGGACAGAGCGACAGCCCCAGCATTTT.

The chain recombines TRBV2 with TRBJ2-5; the D gene is possibly TRBD2 (5 bases). Per the germline V gene, CDR1 is SNHLY and CDR2 is FYNNEI. With 7 bases removed from V and 5 bases from J, the gap between germline ends came to 17 bases. The CDR3 length is 14 residues. CDR3 sequence: CASNDAGLWETQYF. Written as DNA, the CDR3 is TGTGCCAGCAACGACGCGGGCCTCTGGGAGACCCAGTACTTC.

This clonotype was observed a few times. This chain uses TRBV6-5 with TRBJ2-2; 7 nucleotides align to TRBD1. V shed 2 bases and J 6 bases; nucleotides not matched to a gene: 6. The germline V gene encodes CDR1 MNHEY and CDR2 SVGAGI. The CDR3 covers 15 residues. CDR3 sequence (DNA): TGTGCCAGCAGTTACAGACGACAGGGCCCCGGGGAGCTGTTTTTT. Its protein is CASSYRRQGPGELFF.

This chain links TRBV4-1 with TRBJ1-2; 9 positions match TRBD1. The CDR3 has 20 residues. CDR1 is MGHRA, CDR2 YSYEKL, per germline. With V trimmed by 1 base and J by 4 bases, 19 bases remained unmatched. The DNA for the CDR3 is TGCGCCAGCAGCCAAGTTCGCGAAACCGGGACAGGGAGACGTCCCTATGGCTACACCTTC. Translating it yields CASSQVRETGTGRRPYGYTF.

In the case of this clonotype: One base away lies a much larger clone, so this may be a sequencing read error. V usage is TRBV20-1 and J usage is TRBJ1-1; D unclear. Germline values: CDR1 DFQATT, CDR2 SNEGSKA (reference sequence). The CDR3 is 13 residues long. Trimming took off 1 base at V and 0 bases at J, with 6 bases between the two ends. The CDR3 bases are TGCAGTGCTAGAGGACGGTTGAACACTGAAGCTTTCTTT. Encoded protein: CSARGRLNTEAFF.

This clonotype occurred many times. V gene TRBV6-1 combines with J gene TRBJ2-3; 7 bases match TRBD2. The CDR3 runs to 18 residues. The V and J ends lost 1 base and 1 base, in that order; junction bases with no gene match: 11. Germline loops: CDR1 MNHNS, CDR2 SASEGT. CDR3 nucleotide sequence: TGTGCCAGCAGTGAAGACATGTGGGAGGGATTCGGCACAGATACGCAGTATTTT. Protein sequence: CASSEDMWEGFGTDTQYF.

This clonotype was counted many times. This rearrangement joins TRBV24-1 to TRBJ2-1, with D hard to call. The V gene's germline CDR1 is KGHDR and CDR2 SFDVKD. The V and J ends lost 4 bases and 3 bases respectively, with 6 bases between them. CDR3 size: 13 residues. The CDR3 nucleotides are TGTGCCACCAGTGACGGCTTCTACAATGAGCAGTTCTTC. Its protein is CATSDGFYNEQFF.

A single count supports this clonotype. The V and J genes are TRBV5-6 and TRBJ2-1; the match to TRBD2 covers 10 bases. The CDR3 length is 16 residues. Per germline, CDR1 SGHDT and CDR2 YYEEEE. J gave up 0 bases and V 3 bases, and 3 bases lay outside the gene matches. CDR3 sequence (DNA): TGTGCCAGCAGCTCCGGGACTAGCGTCTCCTACAATGAGCAGTTCTTC. Protein sequence: CASSSGTSVSYNEQFF.

In this sample, this clonotype turned up many times. The V gene is TRBV12-3 or TRBV12-4, the J gene TRBJ2-7; the D is unclear. Trimming cost V 5 bases and J 5 bases, with 7 bases left between them. This CDR3 is built from 11 residues. CDR3 loop: CASSIFHEQYF. CDR3 in DNA: TGTGCCAGCAGTATTTTCCACGAGCAGTACTTC.

V gene TRBV7-6 combines with J gene TRBJ2-2; maybe TRBD2 (5 bases). In germline, CDR1 is SGHVS, CDR2 FNYEAQ. V lost 2 bases, J lost 4 bases, and 17 bases lay in between. This CDR3 comprises 17 residues. The CDR3 protein is CASSLYVGDWGTGELFF. In DNA, the CDR3 is TGTGCCAGCAGCTTATACGTCGGGGATTGGGGCACCGGGGAGCTGTTTTTT.

At least ten counts were recorded for this clonotype. This rearrangement joins TRBV9 to TRBJ2-3; D may match TRBD1 or TRBD2 (6 bases each). Germline V gene lookup returns CDR1 SGDLS and CDR2 YYNGEE. With 0 bases removed from V and 6 bases from J, the gap between germline ends came to 8 bases. This CDR3 spans 13 amino acids. This chain's CDR3 is CASSVGGADTQYF. The CDR3 coding sequence is TGTGCCAGCAGCGTAGGGGGGGCGGATACGCAGTATTTT.